Listed below are T cell receptor beta chains from one sample, sequenced in a study of blood T cell repertoires in COVID-19. The protocol was immunoSEQ multiplex PCR, while the TCRdb copy is restricted to in-frame clones and leaves out a portion. The profile shows approximately 220,000 clones, around nine tenths of them singletons. Sequencing was performed on peripheral blood. These receptors were taken from a man aged 60 to 69 who had recovered from COVID-19. Each CDR3 is given with its conserved first and last residue. D genes are given only for firm matches. Some rows have no size entry. The others give once, few or many, or a class for an expanded clone.

V gene	clone size	D gene	J gene	CDR3 protein	CDR3 DNA
TRBV10-3	.	.	TRBJ1-5	CATQRTDSNQPQHF	TGTGCCACGCAGAGGACAGACTCGAATCAGCCCCAGCATTTT
TRBV29-1	.	TRBD2	TRBJ2-7	CSAQGLAGETYEQYF	TGCAGCGCCCAGGGACTAGCGGGGGAAACCTACGAGCAGTACTTC
TRBV9	.	.	TRBJ2-3	CASSEGSVPFDTQYF	TGTGCCAGCAGCGAAGGTAGCGTTCCTTTTGATACGCAGTATTTT
TRBV2	.	TRBD2	TRBJ2-1	CASSVVSGSGGNFHEQFF	TGTGCCAGCAGTGTGGTGAGTGGTAGCGGGGGAAATTTCCATGAGCAGTTCTTC
TRBV15	.	TRBD2	TRBJ2-5	CATSPGTSGGGKETQYF	TGTGCCACCAGCCCAGGGACTAGCGGGGGGGGGAAAGAGACCCAGTACTTC
TRBV6-2/TRBV6-3	.	.	TRBJ2-7	CASSSTSEQYF	TGTGCCAGCAGTTCCACGAGCGAGCAGTACTTC
TRBV2	.	TRBD1	TRBJ1-2	CASRGQVNYGYTF	TGTGCCAGCAGGGGACAGGTTAACTATGGCTACACCTTC
TRBV7-3	.	.	TRBJ1-2	CASSLTADSYYGYTF	TGTGCCAGCAGCTTAACTGCGGACAGCTACTATGGCTACACCTTC
TRBV5-1	.	.	TRBJ1-2	CASSSGSGRGDYGYTF	TGCGCCAGCAGCTCTGGATCGGGCAGGGGTGACTATGGCTACACCTTC
TRBV18	once	.	TRBJ1-3	CASSPEGIAGNTIYF	TGTGCCAGCTCACCGGAGGGAATAGCAGGAAACACCATATATTTT
TRBV25-1	.	.	TRBJ2-1	CASSDGNEQFF	TGTGCCAGCAGTGACGGCAATGAGCAGTTCTTC
TRBV30	.	.	TRBJ1-2	CACQGPGDYGYTF	TGTGCCTGTCAAGGTCCAGGGGACTATGGCTACACCTTC
TRBV5-4	.	TRBD2	TRBJ2-3	CASSLGLAGDHTQYF	TGTGCCAGCAGCTTGGGACTAGCGGGGGACCATACGCAGTATTTT
TRBV9	.	.	TRBJ1-6	CASKQSGDSPLHF	TGTGCCAGCAAGCAGTCGGGAGATTCACCCCTCCACTTT
TRBV5-1	.	.	TRBJ1-2	CASSLGLEDGYTF	TGCGCCAGCAGCTTGGGCCTCGAGGATGGCTACACCTTC
TRBV9	.	.	TRBJ1-5	CASTFSRQLYSNQPQHF	TGTGCCAGCACCTTTTCGAGACAGTTATATAGCAATCAGCCCCAGCATTTT
TRBV5-6	.	TRBD1	TRBJ2-7	CASSLMRTGFIFYEQYF	TGTGCCAGCAGCTTGATGAGGACAGGGTTTATCTTCTACGAGCAGTACTTC
TRBV3-1/TRBV3-2	.	.	TRBJ2-2	CASSPFAGMITGELFF	TGTGCCAGCAGTCCCTTTGCGGGAATGATCACCGGGGAGCTGTTTTTT
TRBV7-6	.	.	TRBJ2-7	CASSPGTYQDYEQYF	TGTGCCAGCAGCCCCGGGACTTATCAAGACTACGAGCAGTACTTC
TRBV7-2	.	TRBD1	TRBJ1-2	CASSLDYGQGVSTF	TGTGCCAGCAGCTTAGACTACGGACAGGGTGTTTCCACCTTC
TRBV6-5	.	.	TRBJ2-1	CASRNRAPMNEQFF	TGTGCCAGCAGAAACAGGGCCCCTATGAATGAGCAGTTCTTC
TRBV6-5	.	.	TRBJ2-1	CASSYGANLGGTQFF	TGTGCCAGCAGTTACGGCGCAAACCTCGGGGGAACTCAGTTCTTC
TRBV5-4	.	.	TRBJ2-1	CASSQGGIPSSYNEQFF	TGTGCCAGCAGCCAAGGAGGAATACCTAGCTCCTACAATGAGCAGTTCTTC
TRBV27	once	TRBD1	TRBJ2-7	CASSTRQGSANEQYF	TGTGCCAGCAGTACGAGACAGGGATCCGCGAACGAGCAGTACTTC
TRBV14	.	TRBD1	TRBJ1-1	CANTKQGGTEAFF	TGTGCCAACACCAAACAGGGGGGCACTGAAGCTTTCTTT
TRBV15	.	.	TRBJ2-2	CATSGRDTGELFF	TGTGCCACCAGCGGGCGGGACACCGGGGAGCTGTTTTTT
TRBV11-3	.	.	TRBJ1-1	CASSLADQTEAFF	TGTGCCAGCAGCTTAGCTGATCAGACTGAAGCTTTCTTT
TRBV6-5	once	TRBD1	TRBJ1-4	CASGRTGTGEEKLFF	TGTGCCAGCGGACGGACCGGGACAGGGGAAGAAAAACTGTTTTTT
TRBV9	.	TRBD2	TRBJ2-7	CASSVGLAGIEQYF	TGTGCCAGCAGCGTAGGGCTAGCGGGAATCGAGCAGTACTTC
TRBV9	few	.	TRBJ1-2	CASSVGGGNYGYTF	TGTGCCAGCAGCGTAGGAGGCGGGAACTATGGCTACACCTTC
TRBV4-2	.	.	TRBJ2-7	CASSQARSALSYEQYF	TGTGCCAGCAGCCAAGCTAGATCGGCCCTCTCCTACGAGCAGTACTTC
TRBV12-3/TRBV12-4	.	.	TRBJ2-1	CASSLRQVDEQFF	TGTGCCAGCAGTCTGCGACAGGTAGATGAGCAGTTCTTC
TRBV28	.	.	TRBJ2-7	CASSRGGQGSSYEQYF	TGTGCCAGCAGTAGAGGTGGGCAGGGTAGTTCCTACGAGCAGTACTTC
TRBV3-1/TRBV3-2	.	TRBD1	TRBJ1-3	CASSRATGGILPSGNTIYF	TGTGCCAGCAGCCGAGCGACAGGGGGCATTCTCCCCTCTGGAAACACCATATATTTT
TRBV19	.	TRBD2	TRBJ2-1	CASSMAIAGDDEQFF	TGTGCCAGTAGTATGGCGATAGCGGGGGACGATGAGCAGTTCTTC
TRBV10-3	.	.	TRBJ1-5	CATGVPDRDNQPQHF	TGTGCCACTGGTGTACCAGACAGAGACAATCAGCCCCAGCATTTT
TRBV7-9	.	TRBD2	TRBJ2-5	CASSPGLAGRQETQYF	TGTGCCAGCAGCCCGGGACTAGCGGGGCGCCAAGAGACCCAGTACTTC
TRBV12-3/TRBV12-4	.	.	TRBJ1-2	CASSSQPLYGYTF	TGTGCCAGCAGCTCACAGCCGCTCTATGGCTACACCTTC
TRBV7-6	.	.	TRBJ2-3	CASSPQTVPFSTDTQYF	TGTGCCAGCAGCCCACAGACAGTCCCCTTTTCCACAGATACGCAGTATTTT
TRBV3-1/TRBV3-2	.	.	TRBJ2-5	CASSQATQETQYF	TGTGCCAGCAGCCAGGCGACTCAAGAGACCCAGTACTTC